One sample yielded the 32 T cell receptor beta chains listed below, sequenced in a study of cytomegalovirus exposure and HLA in healthy donors. Using immunoSEQ multiplex PCR, the repertoire was profiled, and TCRdb retains in-frame clones only, with some absent. Among some 200,000 clones listed, about nine tenths were seen once. The source material was PBMCs. The receptors shown here come from a young woman in good health and CMV-seronegative.

V and J are TRBV30 and TRBJ1-6, with D possibly TRBD1 on 6 matching bases. V dropped 0 bases and J dropped 4 bases, with 16 bases sitting between them. The germline V gene has CDR1 GTSNPN and CDR2 SVGIG (reference sequence). The CDR3 extends over 17 amino acids. For the CDR3, the DNA is TGTGCCTGGAGTGTGGGCTGGGGGCGGGTTTATAATTCACCCCTCCACTTT. It specifies CAWSVGWGRVYNSPLHF.

The chain joins TRBV5-1 to TRBJ2-2, with 7 bases aligning to TRBD1. The germline gives CDR1 SGHRS, CDR2 YFSETQ. The CDR3 is 16 residues long. The V and J ends lost 1 base and 0 bases, in that order; junction bases with no gene match: 3. CDR3 residues: CASSLTGTANTGELFF. The CDR3, as DNA: TGCGCCAGCAGCTTGACCGGGACAGCGAACACCGGGGAGCTGTTTTTT.

The rearrangement uses TRBV7-9 and TRBJ2-7; 8 nucleotides line up with TRBD2. This CDR3 has 15 residues. CDR1 and CDR2 (germline): SEHNR, FQNEAQ (reference sequence). V lost 1 base, J lost 2 bases, and 4 bases stayed unmatched. The CDR3 is CASSLGAGVAYEQYF. The CDR3 nucleotides read TGTGCCAGCAGCTTAGGAGCGGGAGTCGCCTACGAGCAGTACTTC.

J is TRBJ2-7 and V is TRBV11-1, with 8 positions matching TRBD2. This CDR3 is 16 amino acids long. Germline V gene lookup returns CDR1 SGHAT and CDR2 FQDESV (reference sequence). J lost 1 base, V lost 1 base, and 6 bases had no gene match. The CDR3 DNA follows: TGTGCCAGCAGCTTAGGGAGCGGGAGTGGATCCTACGAGCAGTACTTC. Encoded protein: CASSLGSGSGSYEQYF.

A note on this clone: A much larger clone differs by one base, so this may be a read error. The V gene is TRBV2, the J gene TRBJ2-5; 10 bases align to TRBD2. Germline lookup yields CDR1 SNHLY and CDR2 FYNNEI. V gave up 2 bases and J gave up 4 bases; unmatched junction bases: 4. This CDR3 has 15 residues. Written as DNA, the CDR3 is TGTGCCAGCAGTGAACCAGCGGGAGGGCCAGAGACCCAGTACTTC. It codes for CASSEPAGGPETQYF.

The J gene is TRBJ2-7, the V gene TRBV27, with 7 bases that match TRBD1. Germline V gives CDR1 MNHEY, CDR2 SMNVEV (reference sequence). The CDR3 has 13 amino acids. The V gene end was trimmed by 5 bases and the J gene end by 4 bases; junction bases not matched to a gene: 5. The CDR3 loop reads CASSRQQGYEQYF. Here the CDR3 DNA reads TGTGCCAGCAGTCGGCAACAGGGGTACGAGCAGTACTTC.

The chain employs TRBV6-5 and TRBJ1-1; 7 bases map to TRBD1. Germline CDR1 MNHEY, CDR2 SVGAGI. V trimming: 2 bases; J trimming: 4 bases; junction bases outside the gene matches: 4. The CDR3 covers 14 residues. The CDR3 region has the DNA TGTGCCAGCAGTTACCGGAGGGGGCTCACTGAAGCTTTCTTT. This encodes CASSYRRGLTEAFF.

This clone was counted a few times. V usage is TRBV11-2 and J usage is TRBJ2-7, with 7 bases lining up with TRBD1. After removal of 5 bases from V and 2 bases from J, the junction contained 3 bases not matched to a gene. The germline CDR1 and CDR2 sequences are SGHAT and FQNNGV. CDR3 length: 13 amino acids. As DNA, the CDR3 is TGTGCCAGCAGCCGTGACAGGGCCTACGAGCAGTACTTC. Amino acid sequence: CASSRDRAYEQYF.

The chain couples TRBV5-1 to TRBJ2-7; 12 nucleotides match TRBD2. Looked up from germline, CDR1 is SGHRS and CDR2 is YFSETQ. This CDR3 is built from 23 residues. V lost 0 bases, J lost 0 bases, and 22 bases stayed unmatched. CDR3 nucleotide sequence: TGCGCCAGCAGCTTGGGTAAGACTTCGACTAGCGGGAGAGAAAGGAGGAACTCCTACGAGCAGTACTTC. Amino acids: CASSLGKTSTSGRERRNSYEQYF.

V and J are TRBV7-9 and TRBJ1-2; 8 nucleotides line up with TRBD1. The CDR3 sequence is 16 residues long. Germline V gene lookup returns CDR1 SEHNR and CDR2 FQNEAQ (reference sequence). After removal of 3 bases from V and 8 bases from J, the junction contained 14 bases not matched to a gene. Written as DNA, the CDR3 is TGTGCCAGCAGCTTGGGACAGGCTTTGGGAACCGAGGGCTACACCTTC. Its translation: CASSLGQALGTEGYTF.

This chain joins TRBV7-9 and TRBJ2-1; the match to TRBD2 covers 10 bases. V dropped 3 bases and J dropped 5; count of bases not matched to a gene: 4. Germline assignment: CDR1 SEHNR and CDR2 FQNEAQ (reference sequence). The CDR3 loop spans 15 amino acids. The CDR3 reads CASSFPSGGHNEQFF. CDR3 nucleotide sequence: TGTGCCAGCAGCTTCCCTAGCGGGGGACACAATGAGCAGTTCTTC.

The chain is built from TRBV28 and TRBJ1-2, with 7 positions matching TRBD1. CDR3 size: 14 residues. The germline V gene encodes CDR1 MDHEN and CDR2 SYDVKM. V dropped 4 bases and J dropped 7; count of bases not matched to a gene: 9. For the CDR3, the DNA is TGTGCCAGCAGTTCGATACAACAGGGGAGTGGCTACACCTTC. Its translation is CASSSIQQGSGYTF.

The rearrangement joins TRBV13 to TRBJ1-2; maybe TRBD1 (6 bases). Per the germline V gene, CDR1 is PRHDT and CDR2 is FYEKMQ (reference sequence). The CDR3 length is 16 residues. V was pared by 2 bases and J by 0 bases, with 13 bases between. The CDR3 sequence: CASSLPRDTSNYGYTF. CDR3 DNA sequence: TGTGCCAGCAGCTTACCCCGGGACACCTCTAACTATGGCTACACCTTC.

This clone was recorded a few times. This sequence joins TRBV28 and TRBJ1-6; TRBD1 matches at 7 bases. The CDR3 is made up of 16 amino acids. After removal of 6 bases from V and 7 bases from J, the junction contained 12 bases not matched to a gene. CDR1 MDHEN and CDR2 SYDVKM come from the germline V gene. In DNA, the CDR3 is TGTGCCAGCAGCCCGCTTAAACAGGGGAACAATTCACCCCTCCACTTT. Its translation: CASSPLKQGNNSPLHF.

The chain carries TRBV5-1 and TRBJ1-2, with unresolved D. In germline, CDR1 is SGHRS, CDR2 YFSETQ. The CDR3 is 15 residues long. V lost 4 bases and J 2 bases, leaving 15 bases between the germline ends. In nucleotides, the CDR3 is TGCGCCAGCAGCGATATGACACAGAGAAACTATGGCTACACCTTC. Translating gives CASSDMTQRNYGYTF.

The V and J genes are TRBV12-5 and TRBJ2-1; perhaps TRBD2 as D (6 bases). V lost 4 bases to trimming and J lost 0 bases, with 13 bases between them. CDR3 length equals 16 residues. Germline-derived CDR1 and CDR2 are LGHNT and FRNRAP. The CDR3 nucleotides are TGTGCTAGTGGTTACAATTTCGGGAGCTCCTACAATGAGCAGTTCTTC. As protein: CASGYNFGSSYNEQFF.

The chain has TRBV11-2 and TRBJ2-3, with 11 bases fitting TRBD2. The CDR3 extends over 16 amino acids. CDR1 and CDR2 (germline): SGHAT, FQNNGV. The V gene end was trimmed by 2 bases and the J gene end by 4 bases; junction bases not matched to a gene: 5. The CDR3 nucleotides are TGTGCCAGCAGCTTATCACTAGCGGGAGCAGCAGATACGCAGTATTTT. Encoded protein: CASSLSLAGAADTQYF. Full variable domain (outside the CDR3, taken from reference TRBV11-2 and TRBJ2-3): EAGVAQSPRYKIIEKRQSVAFWCNPISGHATLYWYQQILGQGPKLLIQFQNNGVVDDSQLPKDRFSAERLKGVDSTLKIQPAKLEDSAVYLCASSLSLAGAADTQYFGPGTRLTVL.

In its sample, this clone was seen once. In DNA, the CDR3 is TGTGCCAGCAGCTTAAAACATAACTATGGCTACACCTTC. Its protein is CASSLKHNYGYTF. The V and J genes are TRBV7-3 and TRBJ1-2; D unclear. V was shortened by 1 base and J by 1 base, with 4 bases between the two germline ends. CDR1 and CDR2 (germline): SGHTA, FQGTGA. The CDR3 has 13 residues.

V usage is TRBV5-6 and J usage is TRBJ1-1; no definite D call. The V gene lost 7 bases and the J gene lost 4 bases, with 14 bases spanning the gap. The CDR3 extends over 13 amino acids. In germline, CDR1 is SGHDT, CDR2 YYEEEE. The CDR3 coding sequence is TGTGCCAGCTTCCGGGTATTAGGCACTGAAGCTTTCTTT. This encodes CASFRVLGTEAFF.

The V call is TRBV5-1, the J call TRBJ2-3; the D gene is possibly TRBD1 (5 bases). Germline V lookup: CDR1 SGHRS, CDR2 YFSETQ. The CDR3 consists of 15 residues. V dropped 1 base and J dropped 2 bases, with 11 bases sitting between them. The CDR3 spells CASSLRTGNTDTQYF. CDR3 nucleotide sequence: TGCGCCAGCAGCTTGCGTACAGGCAACACAGATACGCAGTATTTT. Drawing the rest from reference TRBV5-1 and TRBJ2-3, the complete variable domain is KAGVTQTPRYLIKTRGQQVTLSCSPISGHRSVSWYQQTPGQGLQFLFEYFSETQRNKGNFPGRFSGRQFSNSRSEMNVSTLELGDSALYLCASSLRTGNTDTQYFGPGTRLTVL.

The rearrangement uses TRBV10-1 and TRBJ2-7; D may be TRBD1 (5 bases). V was shortened by 9 bases and J by 2 bases, with 14 bases between the two germline ends. CDR3 size: 13 residues. Germline loops: CDR1 WNHNN, CDR2 SYGVQD (reference sequence). The CDR3 coding sequence is TGCGCCAGGTTACACGACAGTCCCTACGAGCAGTACTTC. This sequence encodes CARLHDSPYEQYF.

The chain combines TRBV29-1 with TRBJ1-2, with a possible D match to TRBD1 (5 bases). The V end was cut by 4 bases, the J end by 2 bases, with 20 bases between. CDR1 is SQVTM, CDR2 ANQGSEA, per germline. The CDR3 contains 16 residues. The CDR3 bases are TGCAGCGTTGTTGGGGGGGGTGAACCGACCAACTATGGCTACACCTTC. Protein product: CSVVGGGEPTNYGYTF.

This chain connects TRBV30 to TRBJ1-5; D unclear. The V and J ends lost 1 base and 2 bases respectively, with 6 bases between them. The CDR3 has 13 residues. Germline assignment: CDR1 GTSNPN and CDR2 SVGIG (reference sequence). CDR3 bases: TGTGCCTGGAGTGCGGAGGGCAATCAGCCCCAGCATTTT. This sequence encodes CAWSAEGNQPQHF.

J is TRBJ2-1 and V is TRBV2; possible D gene TRBD2, 6 bases. Germline-derived CDR1 and CDR2 are SNHLY and FYNNEI. Trimming removed 3 bases at V and 7 bases at J, with 13 bases between. The CDR3 is 14 residues long. The CDR3 DNA reads as TGTGCCAGCAGTGAGGTAGCGGACGGTAATGAGCAGTTCTTC. This sequence encodes CASSEVADGNEQFF. The full variable domain, rest sourced from reference TRBV2 and TRBJ2-1, is EPEVTQTPSHQVTQMGQEVILRCVPISNHLYFYWYRQILGQKVEFLVSFYNNEISEKSEIFDDQFSVERPDGSNFTLKIRSTKLEDSAMYFCASSEVADGNEQFFGPGTRLTVL.

V is TRBV5-8 and J is TRBJ1-2; D gene unclear. This CDR3 spans 15 amino acids. Per germline, CDR1 SGHTS and CDR2 YDEGEE. Trimming left V 3 bases short and J 7 bases short, with 19 bases between. The CDR3 is CASSYDPAQTSGYTF. In DNA form, the CDR3 reads TGTGCCAGCAGCTACGACCCAGCCCAGACATCTGGCTACACCTTC. Complete variable domain (other parts from reference TRBV5-8 and TRBJ1-2): EAGVTQSPTHLIKTRGQQATLRCSPISGHTSVYWYQQALGLGLQFLLWYDEGEERNRGNFPPRFSGRQFPNYSSELNVNALELEDSALYLCASSYDPAQTSGYTFGSGTRLTVV.

This chain joins TRBV2 and TRBJ2-7, with 9 bases fitting TRBD1. V trimming: 10 bases; J trimming: 0 bases; junction bases outside the gene matches: 4. The CDR3 spans 13 residues. Germline V gene lookup returns CDR1 SNHLY and CDR2 FYNNEI. The CDR3 protein is CATQTGGSYEQYF. In DNA, the CDR3 is TGTGCCACCCAGACAGGGGGCTCCTACGAGCAGTACTTC.

This clone appeared a single time. The chain couples TRBV5-3 to TRBJ1-1; no clear D gene. TRBV5-3 is noted as an ORF with a role that remains uncertain. This CDR3 comprises 15 residues. The V end was cut by 4 bases, the J end by 0 bases, with 13 bases between. CDR3 amino acids: CARSLKAIVNTEAFF. CDR3 bases: TGTGCCAGAAGCCTAAAAGCGATAGTGAACACTGAAGCTTTCTTT.

CDR3 DNA: TGCGCCAGCAGCTTGGAGCCCTACCAGAACACCGGGGAGCTGTTTTTT. It encodes CASSLEPYQNTGELFF. This chain connects TRBV5-1 to TRBJ2-2; D ambiguous. The V end was cut by 0 bases, the J end by 1 base, with 10 bases between. This CDR3 has 16 amino acids. Germline V lookup: CDR1 SGHRS, CDR2 YFSETQ.

The chain couples TRBV28 to TRBJ1-1; weak D call: TRBD1 (5 bases). Germline CDR1 MDHEN, CDR2 SYDVKM. This CDR3 has 14 residues. Trimming stripped 8 bases from V and 4 bases from J, with 17 bases between. The CDR3 nucleotides read TGTGCCAGCGTATATTCAGGGACTCTCACTGAAGCTTTCTTT. It codes for CASVYSGTLTEAFF.

This clone showed up just once. The V call is TRBV27, the J call TRBJ1-2; the D gene is possibly TRBD1 (5 bases). V shed 0 bases and J shed 1 base, with 15 bases lying between them. There are 17 residues in the CDR3. Germline-derived CDR1 and CDR2 are MNHEY and SMNVEV (reference sequence). The CDR3 loop reads CASSLSRGERGNYGYTF. For the CDR3, the DNA is TGTGCCAGCAGTTTATCCCGGGGGGAAAGGGGTAACTATGGCTACACCTTC.

CDR3 region: CASSSAGQKGEQPQHF. As DNA, the CDR3 is TGTGCCAGCAGCTCCGCGGGGCAGAAGGGTGAACAGCCCCAGCATTTT. The V gene is TRBV12-1, the J gene TRBJ1-5. TRBV12-1 is assigned pseudogene status. The CDR3 spans 16 residues.

The V and J genes are TRBV28 and TRBJ2-7; 8 nucleotides match TRBD2. The V and J ends lost 5 bases and 3 bases, in that order; junction bases with no gene match: 6. This CDR3 has 14 amino acids. Germline CDR1 reads MDHEN; CDR2 reads SYDVKM. CDR3 in amino acids: CASSPPAGGYEQYF. The CDR3 DNA follows: TGTGCCAGCAGTCCCCCGGCGGGGGGCTACGAGCAGTACTTC.